This T cell receptor (beta chain) was identified during a study of T cells in Graves' hyperthyroidism and ophthalmopathy. Whole-study findings and limits: A 13 V-J model separated ophthalmopathy from stable hyperthyroidism.

Any patient presenting with uncontrolled infection, other autoimmune disease, pregnancy or lactation was left out. What was amplified from RNA transcripts were TCR beta CDR3 regions. The HTBI set primed first-round TCR CDR3 RT-PCR. MiXCR was run by TCRdb on the multiplex PCR reads, yielding one entry per CDR3 protein. The sample consists of a few hundred thousand distinct CDR3 sequences, 14% of them appearing once. In its sample, this clonotype was seen many times. Its antigen is unidentified. V lost 3 bases and J lost 2, with 11 bases in between. Germline CDR1 and CDR2: MNHEY and SMNVEV (reference sequence). This CDR3 is 14 amino acids long.

V is TRBV27 and J is TRBJ2-7, with a weak D call TRBD2 (5 bases). The material sequenced was blood. This TCR was recovered from a woman aged 18-29 years with Graves' hyperthyroidism. CDR3 sequence: CASSFSGLAYEQYF. The CDR3 DNA reads TGTGCCAGCAGTTTCTCGGGATTAGCCTACGAGCAGTACTTC.